This is a list of T cell receptor beta chains from one sample in a study of T cell clones after liver transplantation. Produced via immunoSEQ multiplex PCR; TCRdb's table is partial and in-frame only. In the table there are under 20,000 clones, roughly 88% of which are singletons. The source material was CD8+ T cells from blood, sampled before liver transplant. These receptors came from a human donor who received a liver transplant. Both conserved end residues are part of each CDR3. The D gene is left open where the match is weak. A row's size may be missing; if present it is once, few, many or a size class.

v_gene	len	d_gene	j_gene	abundance	CDR3aa	CDR3nt
TRBV9	15	.	TRBJ1-4	.	CASSLGPLPHEKLFF	TGTGCCAGCAGCCTCGGACCCCTACCACATGAAAAACTGTTTTTT
TRBV7-9	12	TRBD1	TRBJ1-2	.	CASRPDRDGYTF	TGTGCCAGCAGACCGGACAGGGATGGCTACACCTTC
TRBV19	13	.	TRBJ1-5	.	CASSKGGGQPQHF	TGTGCCAGTAGTAAGGGGGGCGGACAGCCCCAGCATTTT
TRBV29-1	13	.	TRBJ2-2	.	CSSTSPDTGELFF	TGCAGCTCCACCTCGCCGGACACCGGGGAGCTGTTTTTT
TRBV27	13	.	TRBJ1-1	.	CASNRGGDTEAFF	TGTGCCAGCAATCGGGGGGGTGACACTGAAGCTTTCTTT
TRBV4-1	14	.	TRBJ2-1	.	CASSQGLGYNEQFF	TGCGCCAGCAGCCAAGGACTAGGATACAATGAGCAGTTCTTC
TRBV7-6	18	.	TRBJ2-2	.	CASSIVSLKPLGTGELFF	TGTGCCAGCAGCATCGTCAGCCTGAAGCCTCTGGGCACCGGGGAGCTGTTTTTT
TRBV7-9	16	.	TRBJ2-7	.	CASSPEPGAIPYEQYF	TGTGCCAGCAGCCCTGAGCCGGGAGCTATACCTTACGAGCAGTACTTC
TRBV10-2	12	.	TRBJ1-1	once	CASSDMGSEAFF	TGCGCCAGCAGTGATATGGGTTCTGAAGCTTTCTTT
TRBV15	15	TRBD2	TRBJ2-1	once	CATSRSPREGNEQFF	TGTGCCACCAGCAGATCTCCCAGGGAGGGGAATGAGCAGTTCTTC
TRBV4-1	14	TRBD2	TRBJ2-2	.	CASSPTSATGELFF	TGCGCCAGCAGCCCCACTAGCGCCACCGGGGAGCTGTTTTTT
TRBV11-2	17	.	TRBJ1-1	.	CASSLGWQGLTNTEAFF	TGTGCCAGCAGCTTAGGATGGCAGGGACTAACGAACACTGAAGCTTTCTTT
TRBV6-1	12	.	TRBJ1-1	.	CASRTGGTEAFF	TGTGCCAGCAGGACAGGAGGCACTGAAGCTTTCTTT
TRBV28	14	TRBD1	TRBJ1-1	.	CASSPRGGRSEAFF	TGTGCCAGCAGTCCCAGGGGGGGTAGAAGCGAAGCTTTCTTT
TRBV18	14	TRBD1	TRBJ1-2	once	CASSPPGTAYGYTF	TGTGCCAGCTCTCCTCCCGGGACAGCCTATGGCTACACCTTC
TRBV6-1	15	.	TRBJ2-1	.	CASSEAWGPHNEQFF	TGTGCCAGCAGTGAAGCTTGGGGGCCCCACAATGAGCAGTTCTTC
TRBV6-1	14	.	TRBJ2-1	.	CASSERRGWDEQFF	TGTGCCAGCAGTGAAAGGAGGGGATGGGATGAGCAGTTCTTC
TRBV4-3	15	.	TRBJ2-1	.	CASSQWGGRGAEQFF	TGCGCCAGCAGCCAATGGGGAGGGAGGGGGGCTGAGCAGTTCTTC
TRBV13	16	TRBD1	TRBJ2-1	once	CASSLSGTGVYNEQFF	TGTGCCAGCAGCCTATCGGGGACAGGGGTCTACAATGAGCAGTTCTTC
TRBV27	15	TRBD2	TRBJ2-1	.	CASTIAGTPYNEQFF	TGTGCCAGCACCATAGCGGGTACCCCCTACAATGAGCAGTTCTTC